Below are 7 T cell receptor beta chains sequenced from a single sample in a study of OX40 agonist ivuxolimab in advanced cancers. The data were produced by immunoSEQ multiplex PCR, yet TCRdb's version contains in-frame clones alone and is incomplete. Of tens of thousands of clones in the sample, about 88% were seen once. This specimen consisted of CD4+ or CD8+ T cells sorted from blood, obtained in a trial of the OX40 agonist ivuxolimab. The source of these receptors is an adult with an advanced solid tumor such as melanoma, head and neck, liver or kidney cancer.

This clone was recorded only once. J is TRBJ2-3 and V is TRBV28; a weak D match, TRBD2 (6 bases). The V and J ends lost 10 bases and 2 bases respectively, with 13 bases between them. In germline, CDR1 is MDHEN, CDR2 SYDVKM. This CDR3 contains 13 residues. Here the CDR3 DNA reads TGTGCCACCTATGGAGGGAACACAGATACGCAGTATTTT. Translation gives CATYGGNTDTQYF.

This chain uses TRBV7-9 with TRBJ2-7; 10 bases are shared with TRBD1. The J segment lost 7 bases and the V segment lost 4 bases, leaving 10 bases of the junction unmatched. The CDR3 runs to 15 residues. Germline V gene data show CDR1 as SEHNR and CDR2 as FQNEAQ (reference sequence). The CDR3 sequence: CASSSTTGGMWEQYF. The CDR3 coding sequence is TGTGCCAGCAGCTCGACGACAGGGGGCATGTGGGAGCAGTACTTC.

The rearrangement uses TRBV30 and TRBJ1-4; D call uncertain. The CDR3 runs 12 residues. Trimming took off 4 bases at V and 7 bases at J, with 10 bases between the two ends. Per the germline V gene, CDR1 is GTSNPN and CDR2 is SVGIG (reference sequence). The CDR3 loop reads CAWNPKGEKLFF. The CDR3 nucleotides read TGTGCCTGGAACCCCAAGGGTGAAAAACTGTTTTTT.

The V and J genes are TRBV7-9 and TRBJ2-5, with 8 bases fitting TRBD2. After removal of 5 bases from V and 1 base from J, the junction contained 3 bases not matched to a gene. The germline V gene has CDR1 SEHNR and CDR2 FQNEAQ (reference sequence). The CDR3 runs 14 residues. The CDR3 protein is CASSLSGTQETQYF. CDR3 coding DNA: TGTGCCAGCAGCCTTAGCGGGACCCAAGAGACCCAGTACTTC.

The V gene is TRBV30, the J gene TRBJ2-2; D is ambiguous. CDR1 is GTSNPN and CDR2 is SVGIG in the germline V gene (reference sequence). The CDR3 is 13 residues long. Trimming removed 5 bases at V and 0 bases at J, with 7 bases between. For the CDR3, the DNA is TGTGCCTGGGACACGACGAACACCGGGGAGCTGTTTTTT. Translating gives CAWDTTNTGELFF.

This chain uses TRBV7-3 with TRBJ2-7; D not resolved. The CDR3 is 13 residues long. Trimming left V 0 bases short and J 6 bases short, with 9 bases between. Germline V gene lookup returns CDR1 SGHTA and CDR2 FQGTGA. The CDR3 is CASSLTLYTEQYF. CDR3 bases: TGTGCCAGCAGCTTAACCCTGTATACCGAGCAGTACTTC.

The rearrangement links TRBV30 to TRBJ2-5; D perhaps matches TRBD1 (6 bases). The assigned J gene may be wrong: the sequence end matches TRBJ2-7 better. The CDR3 covers 13 residues. The germline V gene has CDR1 GTSNPN and CDR2 SVGIG (reference sequence). The CDR3 sequence: CAWSADRGYEQYF. The CDR3 coding sequence is TGTGCCTGGAGTGCGGACAGAGGCTACGAGCAGTACTTC.